This T cell receptor beta chain was found in a study of blood T cell repertoires in COVID-19. About the study: Spain, Italy and the United States supplied samples that represented acute and convalescent COVID-19.

Per the authors' pipeline: Amplification with reference gene primers provided the estimates of nucleated cell counts. Produced via immunoSEQ multiplex PCR; TCRdb's table is partial and in-frame only. The V and J calls and the clone size are those of that table, but D and trimming were determined from the DNA. The data show roughly 40,000 clones, nearly 90% seen once. J lost 1 base, V lost 4 bases, and 18 bases had no gene match. Looked up from germline, CDR1 is LGHNA and CDR2 is YNFKEQ. The length of the CDR3 is 20 residues. The sample comprised peripheral blood. The TCR originated in a man aged 45-60 years with active COVID-19. The chain links TRBV4-2 to TRBJ2-7; 11 bases agree with TRBD2. CDR3 bases: TGTGCCAGCAGCCCGCACCACACTAGCGGGGGTTCCTCCTCTTCCTACGAGCAGTACTTC. Protein sequence: CASSPHHTSGGSSSSYEQYF.